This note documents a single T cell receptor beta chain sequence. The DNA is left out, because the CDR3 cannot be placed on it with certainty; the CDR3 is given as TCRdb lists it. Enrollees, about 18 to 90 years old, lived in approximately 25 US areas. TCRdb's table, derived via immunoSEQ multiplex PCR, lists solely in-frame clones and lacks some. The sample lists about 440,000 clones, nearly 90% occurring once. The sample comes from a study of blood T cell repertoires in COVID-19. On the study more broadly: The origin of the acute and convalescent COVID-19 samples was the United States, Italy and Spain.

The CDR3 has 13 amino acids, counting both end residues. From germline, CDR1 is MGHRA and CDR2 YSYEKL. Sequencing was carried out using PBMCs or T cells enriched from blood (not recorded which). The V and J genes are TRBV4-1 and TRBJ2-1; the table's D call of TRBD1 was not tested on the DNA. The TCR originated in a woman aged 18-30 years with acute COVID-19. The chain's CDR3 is CASSQDWGTGSFF.